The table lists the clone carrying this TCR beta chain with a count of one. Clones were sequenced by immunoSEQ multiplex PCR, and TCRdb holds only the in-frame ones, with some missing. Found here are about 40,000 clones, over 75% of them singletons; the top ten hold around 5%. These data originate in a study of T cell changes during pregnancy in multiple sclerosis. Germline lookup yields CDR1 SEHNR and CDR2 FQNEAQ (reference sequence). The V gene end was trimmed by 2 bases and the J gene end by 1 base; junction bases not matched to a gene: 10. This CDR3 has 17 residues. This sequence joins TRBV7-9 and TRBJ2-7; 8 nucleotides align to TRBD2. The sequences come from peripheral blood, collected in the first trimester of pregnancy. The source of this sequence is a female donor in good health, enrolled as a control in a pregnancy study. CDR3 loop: CASSLRGSGAPSYEQYF. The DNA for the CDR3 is TGTGCCAGCAGCTTAAGGGGTAGCGGGGCTCCATCCTACGAGCAGTACTTC.